The present T cell receptor (beta chain) was sequenced within a study of CD8 T cells in Susac syndrome. Study overall: The Susac syndrome patients were therapy-naive, on corticosteroids, or on intravenous immunoglobulin alone at blood draw.

The V end lost 3 bases, the J end lost 3 bases, and 7 bases lay between the germline ends. The length of the CDR3 is 13 residues. Germline CDR1 reads KGHSH; CDR2 reads LQKENI. Reverse transcription of roughly 0.5 to 1 ug RNA was carried out with random hexamers. TCR beta CDR3 was amplified by immunoSEQ covering 54 Vbeta and 13 Jbeta. TCRdb passed the immunoSEQ multiplex PCR reads through MiXCR, listing each CDR3 protein once. The table shows about 150,000 distinct CDR3 sequences, with nearly 97% occurring only once. Sequencing of TCR beta was undertaken in CD8+ and CD4+ T cells derived from blood. Diagnostic criteria defined recently for definite or probable disease were met by the Susac syndrome patients.

The chain recombines TRBV18 with TRBJ2-3; D unresolved. The TCR comes from a human donor with Susac syndrome. The specimen sequenced was CD4+ T cells from PBMCs. CDR3 protein: CASSPLLTDTQYF. The CDR3 bases are TGTGCCAGCTCACCGCTCCTAACAGATACGCAGTATTTT.